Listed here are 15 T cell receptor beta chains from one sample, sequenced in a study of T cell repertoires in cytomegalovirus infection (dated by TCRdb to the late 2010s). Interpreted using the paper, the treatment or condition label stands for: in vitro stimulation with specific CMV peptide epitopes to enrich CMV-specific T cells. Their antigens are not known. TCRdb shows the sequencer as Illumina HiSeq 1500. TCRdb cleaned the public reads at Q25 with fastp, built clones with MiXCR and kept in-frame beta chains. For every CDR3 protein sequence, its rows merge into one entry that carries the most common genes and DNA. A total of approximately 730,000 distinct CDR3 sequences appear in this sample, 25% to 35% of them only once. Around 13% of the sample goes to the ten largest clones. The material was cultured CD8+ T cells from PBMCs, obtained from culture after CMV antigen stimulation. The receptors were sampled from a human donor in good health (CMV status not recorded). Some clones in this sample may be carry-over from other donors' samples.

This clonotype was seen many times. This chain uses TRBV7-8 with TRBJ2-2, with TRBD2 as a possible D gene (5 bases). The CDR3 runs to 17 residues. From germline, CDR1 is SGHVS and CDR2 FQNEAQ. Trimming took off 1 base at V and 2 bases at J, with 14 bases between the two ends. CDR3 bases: TGTGCCAGCAGCTTAGGGCCGGCCGGGGAAAACACCGGGGAGCTGTTTTTT. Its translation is CASSLGPAGENTGELFF.

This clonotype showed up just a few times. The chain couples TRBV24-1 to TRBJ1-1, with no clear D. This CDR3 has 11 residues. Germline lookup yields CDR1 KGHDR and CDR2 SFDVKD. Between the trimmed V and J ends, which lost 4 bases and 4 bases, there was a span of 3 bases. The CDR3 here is CATSDGTEAFF. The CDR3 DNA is TGTGCCACCAGTGACGGCACTGAAGCTTTCTTT.

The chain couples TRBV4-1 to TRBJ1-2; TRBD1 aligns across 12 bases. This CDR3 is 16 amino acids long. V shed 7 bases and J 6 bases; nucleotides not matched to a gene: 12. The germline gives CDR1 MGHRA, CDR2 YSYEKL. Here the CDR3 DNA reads TGCGCCAGCAACCCGGGACAGGGGGCGATGGGGGATGGCTACACCTTC. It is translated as CASNPGQGAMGDGYTF.

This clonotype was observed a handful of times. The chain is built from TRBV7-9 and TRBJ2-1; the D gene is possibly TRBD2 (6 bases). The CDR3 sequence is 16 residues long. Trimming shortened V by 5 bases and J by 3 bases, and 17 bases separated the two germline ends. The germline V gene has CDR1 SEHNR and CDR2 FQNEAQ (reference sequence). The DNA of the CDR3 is TGTGCCAGCAGCCCCGAGGAGGGTCCTCGCTACAATGAGCAGTTCTTC. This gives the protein CASSPEEGPRYNEQFF.

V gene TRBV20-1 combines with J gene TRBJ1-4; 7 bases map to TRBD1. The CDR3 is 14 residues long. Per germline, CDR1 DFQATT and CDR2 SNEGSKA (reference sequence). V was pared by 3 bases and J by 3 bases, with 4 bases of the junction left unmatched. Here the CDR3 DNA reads TGCAGTGCTAGTCCGGACAGGCCTAATGAAAAACTGTTTTTT. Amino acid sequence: CSASPDRPNEKLFF.

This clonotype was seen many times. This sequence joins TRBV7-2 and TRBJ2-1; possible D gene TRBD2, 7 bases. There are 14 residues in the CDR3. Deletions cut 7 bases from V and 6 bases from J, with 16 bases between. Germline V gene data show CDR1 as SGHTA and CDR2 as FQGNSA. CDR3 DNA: TGTGCCAGCAAGAGGGGGGGGCCGGGCAATGAGCAGTTCTTC. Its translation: CASKRGGPGNEQFF.

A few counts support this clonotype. The CDR3 protein is CASSVVMGSSGTGELFF. DNA of the CDR3: TGTGCCAGCAGCGTAGTTATGGGTTCCAGTGGGACCGGGGAGCTGTTTTTT. The genes are TRBV9 and TRBJ2-2; D not certain. Per germline, CDR1 SGDLS and CDR2 YYNGEE. The CDR3 spans 17 residues. Deletions cut 0 bases from V and 5 bases from J, with 17 bases between.

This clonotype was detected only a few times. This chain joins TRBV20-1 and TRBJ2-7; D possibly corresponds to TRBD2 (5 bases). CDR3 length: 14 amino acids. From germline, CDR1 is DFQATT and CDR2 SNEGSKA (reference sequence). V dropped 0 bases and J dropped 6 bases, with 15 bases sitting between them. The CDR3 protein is CSARDRAGEGEQYV. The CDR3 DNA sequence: TGCAGTGCTAGAGATCGGGCAGGAGAGGGCGAGCAGTACGTC.

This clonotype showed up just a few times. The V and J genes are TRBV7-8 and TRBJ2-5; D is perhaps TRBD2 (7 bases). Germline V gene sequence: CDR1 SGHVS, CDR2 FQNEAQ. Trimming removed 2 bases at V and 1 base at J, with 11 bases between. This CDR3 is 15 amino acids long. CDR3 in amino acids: CASSLWGGSQETQYF. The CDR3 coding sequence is TGTGCCAGCAGCTTATGGGGGGGCAGCCAAGAGACCCAGTACTTC. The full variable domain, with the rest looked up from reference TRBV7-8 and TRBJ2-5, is GAGVSQSPRYKVAKRGQDVALRCDPISGHVSLFWYQQALGQGPEFLTYFQNEAQLDKSGLPSDRFFAERPEGSVSTLKIQRTQQEDSAVYLCASSLWGGSQETQYFGPGTRLLVL.

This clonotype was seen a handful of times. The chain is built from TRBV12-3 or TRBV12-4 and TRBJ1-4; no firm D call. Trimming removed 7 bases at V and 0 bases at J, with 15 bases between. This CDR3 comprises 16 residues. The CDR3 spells CASTRSLNATNEKLFF. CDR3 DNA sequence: TGTGCCAGCACCCGATCCCTGAACGCAACTAATGAAAAACTGTTTTTT.

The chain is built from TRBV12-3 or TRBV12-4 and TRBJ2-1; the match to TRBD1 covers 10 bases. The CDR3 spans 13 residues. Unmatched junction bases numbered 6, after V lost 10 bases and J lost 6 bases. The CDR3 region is CATGTGVGNEQFF. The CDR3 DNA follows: TGTGCCACCGGGACAGGGGTAGGCAATGAGCAGTTCTTC.

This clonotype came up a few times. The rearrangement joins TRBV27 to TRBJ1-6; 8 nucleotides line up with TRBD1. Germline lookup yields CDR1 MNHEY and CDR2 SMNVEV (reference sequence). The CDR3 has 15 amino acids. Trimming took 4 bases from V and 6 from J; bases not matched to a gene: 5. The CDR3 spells CASSSQGALNSPLHF. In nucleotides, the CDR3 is TGTGCCAGCAGTTCCCAGGGGGCGCTTAATTCACCCCTCCACTTT.

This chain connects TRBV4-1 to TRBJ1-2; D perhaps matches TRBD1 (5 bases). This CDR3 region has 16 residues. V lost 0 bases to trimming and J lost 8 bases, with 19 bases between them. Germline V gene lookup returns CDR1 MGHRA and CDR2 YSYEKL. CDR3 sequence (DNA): TGCGCCAGCAGCCAAGAGCCAGGTTCGGGGGTGACAGGCTACACCTTC. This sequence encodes CASSQEPGSGVTGYTF.

CDR3 DNA sequence: TGTGCCACCAGTTTCGAGTCAGCCAAAAACATTCAGTACTTC. This sequence encodes CATSFESAKNIQYF. The V call is TRBV15, the J call TRBJ2-4; no firm D call. Germline CDR1 is LNHNV and CDR2 is YYDKDF (reference sequence). The CDR3 totals 14 residues. Trimming left V 6 bases short and J 0 bases short, with 9 bases between.

DNA of the CDR3: TGTGCCAGCAGTGACCGGGACAGGGGCTACAATGAGCAGTTCTTC. Protein: CASSDRDRGYNEQFF. V and J are TRBV6-1 and TRBJ2-1, with TRBD1 matching over 10 bases. The CDR3 spans 15 residues. The germline gives CDR1 MNHNS, CDR2 SASEGT. The V segment lost 3 bases and the J segment 3 bases; nucleotides outside the gene matches: 2.